The clone carrying this TCR beta chain has just a few counts. The antigen is unknown. This entry comes from a study of beta chain features in type 1 diabetes. About the study: Healthy donors resembled patients in age, gender and cell yields. Overall study results and limits: Sampled from patients, naive, central memory and Treg TCRB repertoires appeared more similar than those sampled from healthy donors.

The entirety of the isolated RNA underwent reverse transcription, so expressed TCRB transcripts were sequenced. Some clones are missing from TCRdb's copy, which holds only in-frame ones; the method was immunoSEQ multiplex PCR. The sample includes around 330,000 clones, roughly 9.6% of them seen just once. V lost 8 bases, J lost 6 bases, and 20 bases lay in between. CDR1 GTSNPN and CDR2 SVGIG come from the germline V gene (reference sequence). The CDR3 spans 13 residues. The V gene is TRBV30, the J gene TRBJ2-7; possible D gene TRBD1, 6 bases. The receptor's source is a woman aged 30 to 39 in good health. Sequenced input: naive CD4+ T cells from blood. The DNA of the CDR3 is TGTGCCAGAAGCCTCAGGGGAGACTCCGAGCAGTACTTC. Its protein product is CARSLRGDSEQYF.